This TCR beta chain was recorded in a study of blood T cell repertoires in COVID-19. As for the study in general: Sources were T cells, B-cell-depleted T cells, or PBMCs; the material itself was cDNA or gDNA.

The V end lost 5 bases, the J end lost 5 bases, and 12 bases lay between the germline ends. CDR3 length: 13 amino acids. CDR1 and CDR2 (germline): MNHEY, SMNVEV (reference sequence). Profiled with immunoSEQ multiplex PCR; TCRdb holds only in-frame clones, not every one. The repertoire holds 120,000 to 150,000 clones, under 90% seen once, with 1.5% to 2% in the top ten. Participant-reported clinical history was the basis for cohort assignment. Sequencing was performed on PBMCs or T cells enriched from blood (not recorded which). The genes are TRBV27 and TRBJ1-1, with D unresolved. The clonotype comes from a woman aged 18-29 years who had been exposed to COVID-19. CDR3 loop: CASSKPGGTEAFF. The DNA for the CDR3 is TGTGCCAGCAGTAAACCAGGAGGTACTGAAGCTTTCTTT.